This T cell receptor beta chain is from a study of cytomegalovirus exposure and HLA in healthy donors. Overall study: From HLA-typed donors, an early data release held around 85 million unique TCRs. Notes on the study in general: Investigators reported 150 to 200 TCR beta chains as tied to cytomegalovirus. An analysis done earlier found most TCR beta V segments productive about 87% or about 30% of the time. In all likelihood, a cluster of highly shared sequence variants was a sequencing artifact.

A word on this clone: The antigen is not known.

The PCR used 60 Vbeta and 13 Jbeta primers. This table comes from immunoSEQ multiplex PCR, and its TCRdb copy is limited to in-frame clones, with some not included. The sample has 150,000 to 200,000 clones; less than 80% are singletons. CDR1 is MNHNY, CDR2 SVGAGI, per germline (reference sequence). The CDR3 has 14 amino acids. V was pared by 6 bases and J by 5 bases, with 16 bases between. The sequenced sample was PBMCs. The gene calls are TRBV6-6 and TRBJ1-1; D remains ambiguous. The receptor was derived from a middle-aged man in good health and CMV-seronegative. CDR3 nucleotide sequence: TGTGCCAGCAGGCCGGAGGGTCGGAGGACTGAAGCTTTCTTT. Amino acids: CASRPEGRRTEAFF.